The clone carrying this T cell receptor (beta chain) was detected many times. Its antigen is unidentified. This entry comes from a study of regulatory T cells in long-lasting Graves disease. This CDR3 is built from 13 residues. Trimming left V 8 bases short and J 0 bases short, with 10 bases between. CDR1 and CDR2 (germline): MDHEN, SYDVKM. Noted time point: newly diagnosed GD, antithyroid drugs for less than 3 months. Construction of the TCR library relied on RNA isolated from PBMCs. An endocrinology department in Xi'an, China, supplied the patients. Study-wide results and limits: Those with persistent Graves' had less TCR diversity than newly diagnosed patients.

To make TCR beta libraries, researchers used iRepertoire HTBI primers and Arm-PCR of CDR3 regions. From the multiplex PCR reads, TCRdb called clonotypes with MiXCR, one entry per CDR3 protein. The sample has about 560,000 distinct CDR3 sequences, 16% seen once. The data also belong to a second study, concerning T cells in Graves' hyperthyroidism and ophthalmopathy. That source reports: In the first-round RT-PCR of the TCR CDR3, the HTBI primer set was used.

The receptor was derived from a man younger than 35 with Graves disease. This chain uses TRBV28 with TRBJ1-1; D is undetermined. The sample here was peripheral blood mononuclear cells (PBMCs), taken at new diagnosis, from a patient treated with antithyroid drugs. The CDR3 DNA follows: TGTGCCAGCCTGGCAGGTATGAACACTGAAGCTTTCTTT. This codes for CASLAGMNTEAFF.